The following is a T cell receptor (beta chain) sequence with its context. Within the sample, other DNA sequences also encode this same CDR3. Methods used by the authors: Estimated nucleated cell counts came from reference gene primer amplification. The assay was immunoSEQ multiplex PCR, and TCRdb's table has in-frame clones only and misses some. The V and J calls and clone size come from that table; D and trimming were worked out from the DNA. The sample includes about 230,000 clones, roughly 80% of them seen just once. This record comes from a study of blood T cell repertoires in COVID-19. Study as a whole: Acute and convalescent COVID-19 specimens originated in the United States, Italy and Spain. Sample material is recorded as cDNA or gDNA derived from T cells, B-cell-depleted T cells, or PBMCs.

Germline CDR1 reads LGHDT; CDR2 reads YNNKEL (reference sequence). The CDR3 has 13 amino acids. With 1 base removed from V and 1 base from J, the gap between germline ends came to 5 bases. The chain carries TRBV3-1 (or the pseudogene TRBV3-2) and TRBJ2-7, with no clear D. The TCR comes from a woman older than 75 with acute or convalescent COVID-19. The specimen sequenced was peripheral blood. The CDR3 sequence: CASSQVQSYEQYF. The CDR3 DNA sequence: TGTGCCAGCAGCCAAGTACAATCCTACGAGCAGTACTTC.